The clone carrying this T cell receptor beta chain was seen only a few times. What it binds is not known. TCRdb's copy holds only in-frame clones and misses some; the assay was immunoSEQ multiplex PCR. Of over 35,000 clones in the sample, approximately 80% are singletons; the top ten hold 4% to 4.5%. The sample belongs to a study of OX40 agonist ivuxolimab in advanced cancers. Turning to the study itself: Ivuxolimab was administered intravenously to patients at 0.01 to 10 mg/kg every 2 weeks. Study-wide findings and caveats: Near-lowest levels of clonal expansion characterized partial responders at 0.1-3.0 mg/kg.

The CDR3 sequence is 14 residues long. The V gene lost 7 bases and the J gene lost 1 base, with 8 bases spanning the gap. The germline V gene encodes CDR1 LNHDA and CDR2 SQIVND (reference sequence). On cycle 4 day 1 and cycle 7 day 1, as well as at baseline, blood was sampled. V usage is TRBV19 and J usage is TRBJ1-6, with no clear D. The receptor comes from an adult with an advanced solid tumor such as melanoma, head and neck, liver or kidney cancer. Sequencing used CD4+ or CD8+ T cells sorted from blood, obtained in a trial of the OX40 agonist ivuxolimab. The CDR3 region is CASTAGSYNSPLHF. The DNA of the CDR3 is TGTGCCAGTACCGCGGGGTCCTATAATTCACCCCTCCACTTT.